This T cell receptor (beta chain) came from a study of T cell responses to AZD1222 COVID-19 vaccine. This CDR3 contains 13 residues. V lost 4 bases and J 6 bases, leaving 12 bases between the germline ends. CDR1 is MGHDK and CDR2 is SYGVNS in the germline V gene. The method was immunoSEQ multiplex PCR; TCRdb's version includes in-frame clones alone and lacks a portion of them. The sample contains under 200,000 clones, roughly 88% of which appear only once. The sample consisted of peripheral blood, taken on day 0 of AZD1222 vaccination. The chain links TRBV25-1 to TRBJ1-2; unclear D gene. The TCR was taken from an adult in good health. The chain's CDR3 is CASSGPRFNGYTF. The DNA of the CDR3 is TGTGCCAGCAGTGGGCCTAGATTTAATGGCTACACCTTC.